The T cell receptor beta chain under discussion was sequenced for a study of Graves' ophthalmopathy and Graves' hyperthyroidism. Study information: Before any treatment was given, at initial diagnosis, peripheral blood was collected. Study findings and constraints: Also, most clonotypes expanded in the thyroid above 0.001 frequency appeared in blood.

Other autoimmune diseases, uncontrolled infections, pregnancy or lactation led to the exclusion of patients. Orbital computed tomography, together with clinical symptoms, serum thyroxine, TRAb and thyroid ultrasound, was used for diagnosis. This clonotype was observed at least ten times. Its antigen is still unknown. Beta-chain TCR CDR3 regions were amplified from RNA transcripts. Second-round multiplex PCR followed a first-round RT-PCR using HTBI primers. MiXCR, applied by TCRdb to the multiplex PCR reads, yields one record per CDR3 protein. The table has about 380,000 distinct CDR3 sequences, approximately 15% seen once. Sequenced input: peripheral blood. This clonotype was sampled from a woman aged 18-30 years with stable Graves' hyperthyroidism.

This chain's CDR3 is CASSFKTAGYTF. CDR3 nucleotide sequence: TGTGCCAGCAGCTTTAAGACAGCCGGCTACACCTTC. The chain uses TRBV7-9 and TRBJ1-2, with D possibly being TRBD1 (5 bases). CDR3 length: 12 amino acids. Germline values: CDR1 SEHNR, CDR2 FQNEAQ (reference sequence). V lost 3 bases to trimming and J lost 8 bases, with 10 bases between them. The variable domain in full, with the rest retrieved from reference TRBV7-9 and TRBJ1-2, is DTGVSQNPRHKITKRGQNVTFRCDPISEHNRLYWYRQTLGQGPEFLTYFQNEAQLEKSRLLSDRFSAERPKGSFSTLEIQRTEQGDSAMYLCASSFKTAGYTFGSGTRLTVV.